What follows is one TCR beta chain and its context. What it recognizes is unknown. Only in-frame clones appear in the TCRdb table, and some are missing; sequencing was by immunoSEQ multiplex PCR. The repertoire includes about 77,000 clones, 92% of them detected once, and 4% to 5.5% sits in the top ten. The data belong to a study of T cell responses to AZD1222 COVID-19 vaccine. Overall study results and limits: There were repertoire samples only from the period after the peak T cell response. Among AZD1222 vaccinees, only six were seropositive at baseline. Most donors were white British, females outnumbered males, and clonal diversity was possibly underestimated.

CDR3 size: 19 residues. V was clipped by 1 base and J by 4 bases; unmatched bases: 11. Germline CDR1 and CDR2: MNHNS and SASEGT. The specimen comprised peripheral blood, sampled 28 days after the second AZD1222 dose. The chain has TRBV6-1 and TRBJ1-5; 12 nucleotides align to TRBD1. This TCR was sampled from an adult who received the AZD1222 COVID-19 vaccine. The CDR3 loop is CASSEGDRGRGGVNQPQHF. CDR3 bases: TGTGCCAGCAGTGAAGGGGACAGGGGGCGCGGGGGGGTTAATCAGCCCCAGCATTTT.